Each of the 23 T cell receptor beta chains below was sequenced from the same sample in a study of T cell repertoires in ileal Crohn's disease. Generated by immunoSEQ multiplex PCR, the TCRdb table keeps only in-frame clones and is missing some. The sample lists 13,000 or so clones, 78% seen once, with about 4.4% in the top ten. Regarding time point: neoterminal ileum biopsy at postoperative endoscopy, about 6 months after surgery. The sequenced material came from ileal tissue. These receptor sequences come from an adult with Crohn's disease.

This clone was detected only once. Additional DNA sequences in this sample encode the identical CDR3. V is TRBV9 and J is TRBJ1-3, with a possible D match to TRBD1 (6 bases). Germline values: CDR1 SGDLS, CDR2 YYNGEE. V was trimmed by 0 bases and J by 2 bases, leaving 6 bases between them. The CDR3 contains 14 residues. The CDR3 region is CASSVAGAGNTIYF. The CDR3 DNA sequence: TGTGCCAGCAGCGTAGCAGGGGCTGGAAACACCATATATTTT.

This chain links TRBV19 with TRBJ2-5; maybe TRBD2 (7 bases). Per the germline V gene, CDR1 is LNHDA and CDR2 is SQIVND (reference sequence). The CDR3 loop spans 15 amino acids. V gave up 6 bases and J gave up 6 bases, with 20 bases separating them. The CDR3 nucleotides are TGTGCCAGTAGCAGCGGGGCCCTAGGGGGTCAGACCCAGTACTTC. Its protein product is CASSSGALGGQTQYF.

The rearrangement uses TRBV2 and TRBJ2-7, with TRBD2 identical over 12 bases. CDR1 and CDR2 (germline): SNHLY, FYNNEI. The CDR3 totals 15 residues. J lost 0 bases, V lost 5 bases, and 2 bases had no gene match. CDR3 nucleotide sequence: TGTGCCAGCAGTCTACTAGCGGGGGGCTCCTACGAGCAGTACTTC. This encodes CASSLLAGGSYEQYF.

The chain has TRBV29-1 and TRBJ2-1; the match to TRBD2 covers 8 bases. The CDR3 has 13 amino acids. The V segment lost 5 bases and the J segment 11 bases; nucleotides outside the gene matches: 11. The V gene's germline CDR1 is SQVTM and CDR2 ANQGSEA. Written as DNA, the CDR3 is TGCAGCGTTTCGATTACTAGCGGCAGTCAGCAGTTCTTC. Translated, it gives CSVSITSGSQQFF.

The V call is TRBV5-1, the J call TRBJ1-1, with a possible D match to TRBD1 (5 bases). V dropped 3 bases and J dropped 5 bases, with 11 bases sitting between them. This CDR3 spans 13 amino acids. Per the germline V gene, CDR1 is SGHRS and CDR2 is YFSETQ. In DNA, the CDR3 is TGCGCCAGCAGCTCGCAGGGCGGAACTGAAGCTTTCTTT. Protein product: CASSSQGGTEAFF. The variable domain in full, with the rest retrieved from reference TRBV5-1 and TRBJ1-1, is KAGVTQTPRYLIKTRGQQVTLSCSPISGHRSVSWYQQTPGQGLQFLFEYFSETQRNKGNFPGRFSGRQFSNSRSEMNVSTLELGDSALYLCASSSQGGTEAFFGQGTRLTVV.

V and J are TRBV5-6 and TRBJ1-2; D uncertain. The CDR3 runs 14 residues. V was trimmed by 4 bases and J by 4 bases, leaving 14 bases between them. Per the germline V gene, CDR1 is SGHDT and CDR2 is YYEEEE. CDR3 DNA: TGTGCCAGCAGCCCCCTCAGAAGCGCCTATGGCTACACCTTC. Encoded protein: CASSPLRSAYGYTF. The complete variable domain, with remaining parts taken from reference TRBV5-6 and TRBJ1-2, reads DAGVTQSPTHLIKTRGQQVTLRCSPKSGHDTVSWYQQALGQGPQFIFQYYEEEERQRGNFPDRFSGHQFPNYSSELNVNALLLGDSALYLCASSPLRSAYGYTFGSGTRLTVV.

The chain recombines TRBV11-1 with TRBJ1-2, with D hard to call. V lost 5 bases, J lost 0 bases, and 16 bases lay in between. There are 16 residues in the CDR3. In germline, CDR1 is SGHAT, CDR2 FQDESV (reference sequence). The DNA for the CDR3 is TGTGCCAGCAGCCGAGTGCGTACTTCCTCTAACTATGGCTACACCTTC. Amino acids: CASSRVRTSSNYGYTF.

This clone was counted once. The chain couples TRBV9 to TRBJ1-2, with no clear D. The CDR3 is 15 residues long. The V and J ends lost 3 bases and 4 bases respectively, with 16 bases between them. From germline, CDR1 is SGDLS and CDR2 YYNGEE. CDR3 residues: CASSASTPSGYGYTF. For the CDR3, the DNA is TGTGCCAGCAGCGCGTCAACCCCCAGCGGCTATGGCTACACCTTC. Looking up the rest from reference TRBV9 and TRBJ1-2 gives the full variable domain: DSGVTQTPKHLITATGQRVTLRCSPRSGDLSVYWYQQSLDQGLQFLIQYYNGEERAKGNILERFSAQQFPDLHSELNLSSLELGDSALYFCASSASTPSGYGYTFGSGTRLTVV.

The rearrangement uses TRBV21-1 and TRBJ2-7; the table's D gene call, TRBD1, was not cross checked with the DNA. TRBV21-1 is shown as a pseudogene. The CDR3 has 14 residues. The CDR3 DNA sequence: TGTGCCAGCAGCGCACAGGGAAAGAGGGCCGAGCAGTACTTC. Its protein product is CASSAQGKRAEQYF.

V is TRBV7-9 and J is TRBJ2-2, with D unresolved. Germline V gene sequence: CDR1 SEHNR, CDR2 FQNEAQ (reference sequence). The CDR3 totals 16 residues. V lost 5 bases and J 0 bases, leaving 13 bases between the germline ends. The CDR3 nucleotides read TGTGCCAGCAGCCCCTCGCTGAGGTCGAACACCGGGGAGCTGTTTTTT. Residues: CASSPSLRSNTGELFF.

The CDR3 sequence is CASSFGGPNYGYTF. Here the CDR3 DNA reads TGTGCCAGCAGTTTTGGAGGGCCTAACTATGGCTACACCTTC. The chain combines TRBV28 with TRBJ1-2; no definite D call. Trimming removed 3 bases at V and 0 bases at J, with 8 bases between. This CDR3 is built from 14 residues. Germline loops: CDR1 MDHEN, CDR2 SYDVKM.

The chain uses TRBV10-1 and TRBJ2-6; 11 bases agree with TRBD1. Germline trimming cut 6 bases from V and 3 bases from J; bases unmatched to any gene: 13. Germline V gives CDR1 WNHNN, CDR2 SYGVQD (reference sequence). This CDR3 comprises 19 residues. CDR3 amino acids: CASSLIRDRGRGGANVLTF. The CDR3 bases are TGCGCCAGCAGCTTAATAAGGGACAGGGGGAGAGGTGGGGCCAACGTCCTGACTTTC.

J is TRBJ1-5 and V is TRBV10-3, with a weak D call TRBD1 (5 bases). The CDR3 totals 14 residues. V was clipped by 2 bases and J by 6 bases, with 11 bases between them. Germline V gene data show CDR1 as ENHRY and CDR2 as SYGVKD. The CDR3 spells CAISERQGSQPQHF. CDR3 nucleotide sequence: TGTGCCATCAGTGAGCGGCAGGGCAGTCAGCCCCAGCATTTT.

V gene TRBV9 combines with J gene TRBJ2-2; D is unresolved. Germline CDR1 is SGDLS and CDR2 is YYNGEE. V was trimmed by 3 bases and J by 2 bases, leaving 5 bases between them. The CDR3 is 13 amino acids. The CDR3 here is CASSETNTGELFF. The CDR3 bases are TGTGCCAGCAGCGAGACAAACACCGGGGAGCTGTTTTTT.

The chain combines TRBV9 with TRBJ1-4; 8 positions agree with TRBD1. Germline V gene data show CDR1 as SGDLS and CDR2 as YYNGEE. The CDR3 is 16 amino acids. V gave up 0 bases and J gave up 7 bases; unmatched junction bases: 8. In DNA, the CDR3 is TGTGCCAGCAGCGTAGGCCAGGGGGCGCTGAGTGAAAAACTGTTTTTT. The encoded protein is CASSVGQGALSEKLFF.

The chain uses TRBV30 and TRBJ2-2; D not certain. The V end was cut by 0 bases, the J end by 2 bases, with 10 bases between. The CDR3 extends over 15 amino acids. CDR1 and CDR2 from the germline V gene are GTSNPN and SVGIG (reference sequence). The CDR3 protein is CAWSVRGLNTGELFF. The CDR3 coding sequence is TGTGCCTGGAGTGTACGCGGATTAAACACCGGGGAGCTGTTTTTT.

The J gene is TRBJ1-6, the V gene TRBV27; D is ambiguous. The CDR3 is made up of 15 amino acids. CDR1 MNHEY and CDR2 SMNVEV come from the germline V gene (reference sequence). Trimming took off 0 bases at V and 10 bases at J, with 13 bases between the two ends. The CDR3 loop is CASSLSAGIGSPLHF. The CDR3 bases are TGTGCCAGCAGTTTATCAGCCGGGATAGGCTCACCCCTCCACTTT.

V gene TRBV7-9 combines with J gene TRBJ1-4; 7 nucleotides line up with TRBD1. V was clipped by 3 bases and J by 8 bases; unmatched bases: 12. CDR1 and CDR2 from the germline V gene are SEHNR and FQNEAQ (reference sequence). This CDR3 contains 16 residues. The CDR3 DNA sequence: TGTGCCAGCAGCTTCGGGGGGACAGCGGGAGGGGAAAAACTGTTTTTT. This encodes CASSFGGTAGGEKLFF.

This rearrangement joins TRBV19 to TRBJ1-5, with D perhaps matching TRBD1 (5 bases). CDR1 and CDR2 (germline): LNHDA, SQIVND (reference sequence). The CDR3 totals 16 residues. The ends were cut back, 2 bases at V and 7 bases at J, with 18 bases in the middle. CDR3 sequence reads: CASSISPGRVDQPQHF. CDR3 nucleotide sequence: TGTGCCAGTAGTATAAGTCCCGGCAGGGTCGACCAGCCCCAGCATTTT.

V gene TRBV5-1 combines with J gene TRBJ2-3; TRBD1 matches at 7 bases. J lost 2 bases, V lost 6 bases, and 6 bases had no gene match. The CDR3 is 14 residues long. Germline V gene lookup returns CDR1 SGHRS and CDR2 YFSETQ. The CDR3 DNA follows: TGCGCCAGCAACCGGGACAGAATCACAGATACGCAGTATTTT. Amino acids: CASNRDRITDTQYF.

The chain employs TRBV6-1 and TRBJ1-4; no firm D call. Trimming removed 4 bases at V and 7 bases at J, with 13 bases between. The CDR3 consists of 14 residues. Looked up from germline, CDR1 is MNHNS and CDR2 is SASEGT. DNA for the CDR3: TGTGCCAGCAGTGCCACGGGAGGCCCTGAAAAACTGTTTTTT. Translating it yields CASSATGGPEKLFF.

This clone is a singleton in its sample. The chain uses TRBV6-1 and TRBJ1-3; no clear D. The CDR3 sequence is 14 residues long. The germline CDR1 and CDR2 sequences are MNHNS and SASEGT. The ends were cut back, 8 bases at V and 0 bases at J, with 11 bases in the middle. CDR3 sequence reads: CASVYRSSGNTIYF. The CDR3 DNA sequence: TGTGCCAGCGTCTACCGAAGCTCTGGAAACACCATATATTTT.

The chain combines TRBV6-1 with TRBJ2-7; the match to TRBD1 covers 7 bases. Trimming removed 7 bases from V and 3 bases from J; junction bases left unmatched: 6. This CDR3 contains 13 residues. Germline CDR1 reads MNHNS; CDR2 reads SASEGT. This CDR3 is CASKGASYYEQYF. In DNA, the CDR3 is TGTGCCAGCAAGGGGGCATCCTACTACGAGCAGTACTTC.